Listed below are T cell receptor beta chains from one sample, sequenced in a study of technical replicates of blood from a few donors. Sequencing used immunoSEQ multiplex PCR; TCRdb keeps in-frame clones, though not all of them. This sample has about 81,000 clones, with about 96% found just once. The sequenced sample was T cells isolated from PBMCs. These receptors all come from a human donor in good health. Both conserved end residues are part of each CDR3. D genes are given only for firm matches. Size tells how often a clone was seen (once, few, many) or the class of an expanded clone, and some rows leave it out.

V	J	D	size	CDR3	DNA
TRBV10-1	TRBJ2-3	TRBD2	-	CASSDGEGMDTQYF	TGCGCCAGCAGTGACGGGGAGGGGATGGATACGCAGTATTTT
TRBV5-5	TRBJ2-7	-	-	CASSLAWGTGSSVTYEQYF	TGTGCCAGCAGCTTGGCTTGGGGAACAGGGTCCTCTGTTACCTACGAGCAGTACTTC
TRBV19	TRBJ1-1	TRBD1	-	CASSIWGTAEAFF	TGTGCCAGTAGTATTTGGGGGACAGCTGAAGCTTTCTTT
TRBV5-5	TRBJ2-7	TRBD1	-	CASSTTGGQTYEQYF	TGTGCCAGCAGCACGACAGGGGGCCAGACCTACGAGCAGTACTTC
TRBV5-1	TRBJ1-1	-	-	CASSWTAMNTEAFF	TGCGCCAGCAGCTGGACAGCCATGAACACTGAAGCTTTCTTT
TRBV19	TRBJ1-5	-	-	CASSIPGNQPQHF	TGTGCCAGTAGTATACCCGGGAATCAGCCCCAGCATTTT
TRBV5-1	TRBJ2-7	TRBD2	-	CASSPSGSYEQYF	TGCGCCAGCAGTCCTAGCGGGAGCTACGAGCAGTACTTC
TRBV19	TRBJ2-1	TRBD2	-	CASRPGLAYNEQFF	TGTGCCAGTAGGCCGGGACTAGCATACAATGAGCAGTTCTTC
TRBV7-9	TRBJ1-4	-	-	CASSLDRIEKLFF	TGTGCCAGCAGCTTAGACAGGATAGAAAAACTGTTTTTT
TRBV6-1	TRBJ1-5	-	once	CASSEDGRGASAQPQHF	TGTGCCAGCAGTGAAGATGGCAGGGGCGCTTCGGCTCAGCCCCAGCATTTT
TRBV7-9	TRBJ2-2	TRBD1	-	CASSSYRGSGTGELFF	TGTGCCAGCAGCTCCTACAGGGGAAGTGGCACCGGGGAGCTGTTTTTT
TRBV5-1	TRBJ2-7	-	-	CASSPSGSYEQYF	TGCGCCAGCAGCCCCTCAGGATCCTACGAGCAGTACTTC
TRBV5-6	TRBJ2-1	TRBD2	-	CASSWTSYSYNEQFF	TGTGCCAGCAGCTGGACTAGCTACTCCTACAATGAGCAGTTCTTC